This entry concerns a single T cell receptor (beta chain). Its antigen is currently unknown. Germline is not matched at one junction end, which may reflect a read error. The data derive from a study of CD8 T cells in Susac syndrome. The overall study: Treatment status at blood draw for the Susac syndrome patients was therapy-naive, corticosteroids, or intravenous immunoglobulin alone.

Study-wide findings and caveats: Susac-specific public clones numbered 15 to 20 in total CD8+ repertoires (and about five in CD8+ TEMRA repertoires).

An amount of RNA that ranged from roughly 0.45 to 1 ug was reverse transcribed with random hexamers. TCRdb used MiXCR to reprocess the immunoSEQ multiplex PCR reads, holding one entry per CDR3 protein. The sample holds 75,000 to 100,000 distinct CDR3 sequences, 85% to 95% seen once. CDR3 length: 12 residues. Germline CDR1 SGHDN, CDR2 FVKESK. Material: CD8+ T cells from PBMCs. The receptor's source is a human donor with Susac syndrome. The rearrangement uses TRBV14 and TRBJ2-7, with D possibly being TRBD1 or TRBD2 (7 bases each). The CDR3 DNA is TGTGCCAGCAGCCAAGACTCAGGGGGGGTCGACTTC. Residues: CASSQDSGGVDF.